The entry below describes one T cell receptor (beta chain). TCRdb's table, derived via immunoSEQ multiplex PCR, lists solely in-frame clones and lacks some. The repertoire consists of about 430,000 clones, with around nine tenths occurring once and the leading ten covering about 1.5%. The CDR3 length is 15 residues. Per the germline V gene, CDR1 is MRHNA and CDR2 is SNTAGT. V lost 3 bases, J lost 6 bases, and 8 bases stayed unmatched. Within 2 weeks of study entry, exposed participants had contacted a PCR-confirmed or clinician-diagnosed COVID-19 case. These data come from a study of blood T cell repertoires in COVID-19. About the research overall: The United States, Italy and Spain provided the acute and convalescent COVID-19 samples.

This receptor was taken from a woman younger than 30 who had been exposed to COVID-19. The chain is built from TRBV6-4 and TRBJ2-3; 8 bases are shared with TRBD1. The sample taken for sequencing was PBMCs or T cells enriched from blood (not recorded which). The CDR3 DNA is TGTGCCAGCAGTGAAGAGACAGGGGCCTACGATACGCAGTATTTT. This sequence encodes CASSEETGAYDTQYF.